A single sample gave rise to the 25 T cell receptor beta chains below, sequenced in a study of cytomegalovirus exposure and HLA in healthy donors. The PCR contained 60 Vbeta and 13 Jbeta primers. Profiled with immunoSEQ multiplex PCR; TCRdb holds only in-frame clones, not every one. This repertoire shows more than 100,000 clones, over 80% found once; its top ten account for 0.2% to 0.25%. Sequencing was performed on PBMCs. The receptors stem from a man over 45 in good health and CMV-seronegative.

The rearrangement uses TRBV7-2 and TRBJ2-5; tentative D call: TRBD1 (7 bases). The CDR3 has 14 amino acids. Germline CDR1 is SGHTA and CDR2 is FQGNSA. Trimming removed 8 bases from V and 5 bases from J, with 18 bases in between. DNA of the CDR3: TGTGCCAGCTCTGGAGGGGGCCGGGGGGAGACCCAGTACTTC. Amino acid sequence: CASSGGGRGETQYF.

J is TRBJ2-7 and V is TRBV5-6, with 10 positions matching TRBD2. With 2 bases clipped from V and 11 bases from J, the junction kept 7 bases outside the gene matches. Germline V gene lookup returns CDR1 SGHDT and CDR2 YYEEEE. The CDR3 is 13 amino acids. The CDR3 sequence is CASSLASGSRKYF. CDR3 DNA: TGTGCCAGCAGCTTAGCTAGCGGGAGTAGGAAGTACTTC.

The rearrangement uses TRBV4-3 and TRBJ2-1; 7 positions agree with TRBD2. Trimming took 0 bases from V and 6 from J; bases not matched to a gene: 5. The CDR3 runs 15 residues. Germline values: CDR1 LGHNA, CDR2 YSLEER. CDR3: CASSQDRGRANEQFF. For the CDR3, the DNA is TGCGCCAGCAGCCAAGACCGGGGGAGGGCCAATGAGCAGTTCTTC.

The chain carries TRBV7-8 and TRBJ1-1; 8 nucleotides line up with TRBD1. Germline V lookup: CDR1 SGHVS, CDR2 FQNEAQ. CDR3 size: 15 residues. V shed 5 bases and J 5 bases; nucleotides not matched to a gene: 10. This CDR3 reads CASSPGQGGYTEAFF. The CDR3 DNA sequence: TGTGCCAGCAGCCCCGGACAGGGTGGATATACTGAAGCTTTCTTT.

This rearrangement joins TRBV6-5 to TRBJ2-5; 13 bases fit TRBD2. After removal of 7 bases from V and 6 bases from J, the junction contained 8 bases not matched to a gene. CDR3 length: 15 residues. CDR1 is MNHEY, CDR2 SVGAGI, per germline. Written as DNA, the CDR3 is TGTGCCAGCAATTCCGGGACTAGCGGGATTCAGACCCAGTACTTC. It encodes CASNSGTSGIQTQYF.

The chain carries TRBV1 and TRBJ2-7; the D call in the table, TRBD2, was not verified against the DNA. TRBV1 is listed as a pseudogene. The CDR3 totals 14 residues. The CDR3 coding sequence is TGCACCAGCTGGCGAGGGACTAGCCCCTACGAGCAGTACTTC. Protein product: CTSWRGTSPYEQYF.

For this clone: One end of the junction is discordant with germline, which a read error may explain. Other DNA sequences in this sample translate to the same CDR3. This chain links TRBV30 with TRBJ2-2, with a weak D call TRBD2 (6 bases). The germline V gene has CDR1 GTSNPN and CDR2 SVGIG (reference sequence). This CDR3 region has 14 residues. DNA of the CDR3: TGCGCCTGGAGTGTGGGACTCAACACCGGGGAGCTGTTTTTT. Encoded protein: CAWSVGLNTGELFF. Using reference TRBV30 and TRBJ2-2 for the parts outside the CDR3, the full variable domain is SQTIHQWPATLVQPVGSPLSLECTVEGTSNPNLYWYRQAAGRGLQLLFYSVGIGQISSEVPQNLSASRPQDRQFILSSKKLLLSDSGFYLCAWSVGLNTGELFFGEGSRLTVL.

Concerning this clone: At one end the junction does not follow the germline gene, possibly because of a read error. The sample carries other DNA sequences with the same CDR3. The V call is TRBV5-1, the J call TRBJ2-2, with 9 bases identical to TRBD1. Germline loops: CDR1 SGHRS, CDR2 YFSETQ. The CDR3 contains 18 residues. The CDR3 region is CASSLGVGQGEMTGELFF. The CDR3 DNA reads TGCGCCAGCAGTTTGGGAGTGGGACAGGGAGAAATGACCGGGGAGCTGTTTTTT.

This clone appeared a single time. V usage is TRBV28 and J usage is TRBJ2-1; 12 nucleotides align to TRBD1. V gave up 4 bases and J gave up 8 bases; unmatched junction bases: 6. The germline CDR1 and CDR2 sequences are MDHEN and SYDVKM. The CDR3 totals 15 residues. CDR3 coding DNA: TGTGCCAGCAGTTGGGGGGGGACAGGGGGCGATGAGCAGTTCTTC. This sequence encodes CASSWGGTGGDEQFF.

The chain couples TRBV13 to TRBJ1-3; no definite D call. CDR3 length: 14 residues. Germline V gives CDR1 PRHDT, CDR2 FYEKMQ (reference sequence). The V end lost 1 base, the J end lost 11 bases, and 15 bases lay between the germline ends. The CDR3 DNA sequence: TGTGCCAGCAGCTTAGAATCTGCGCTTCATGCCATATATTTT. Translation gives CASSLESALHAIYF.

The genes are TRBV28 and TRBJ2-2, with 12 bases that match TRBD1. Per germline, CDR1 MDHEN and CDR2 SYDVKM. The CDR3 consists of 16 residues. Trimming removed 3 bases from V and 6 bases from J; junction bases left unmatched: 5. Here the CDR3 DNA reads TGTGCCAGCAGTTTCCGGGACAGGGGGCGGTCCGGGGAGCTGTTTTTT. This sequence encodes CASSFRDRGRSGELFF.

There are a few counts of this clone. The V call is TRBV7-2, the J call TRBJ1-5; weak D call: TRBD1 (6 bases). The CDR3 has 16 residues. Germline CDR1 and CDR2: SGHTA and FQGNSA. Trimming cost V 5 bases and J 0 bases, with 14 bases left between them. In nucleotides, the CDR3 is TGTGCCAGCAGCCCCACCCGGACAGTTAGCAATCAGCCCCAGCATTTT. This sequence encodes CASSPTRTVSNQPQHF.

This chain connects TRBV6-1 to TRBJ2-1; 7 positions agree with TRBD2. The J segment lost 9 bases and the V segment lost 4 bases, leaving 12 bases of the junction unmatched. The CDR3 consists of 15 residues. CDR1 is MNHNS and CDR2 is SASEGT in the germline V gene. Here the CDR3 DNA reads TGTGCCAGCAGTGCCGACAGCCGGGGACTACTTGAGCAGTTCTTC. It encodes CASSADSRGLLEQFF.

The V gene is TRBV7-3, the J gene TRBJ2-3; TRBD1 might be the D (5 bases). Germline V lookup: CDR1 SGHTA, CDR2 FQGTGA. The ends were cut back, 3 bases at V and 2 bases at J, with 12 bases in the middle. The length of the CDR3 is 15 residues. The CDR3 DNA reads as TGTGCCAGCAGCTTGACAGTCTTTTACACAGATACGCAGTATTTT. As protein: CASSLTVFYTDTQYF. Together with reference TRBV7-3 and TRBJ2-3, the CDR3 gives the full variable domain: GAGVSQTPSNKVTEKGKYVELRCDPISGHTALYWYRQSLGQGPEFLIYFQGTGAADDSGLPNDRFFAVRPEGSVSTLKIQRTERGDSAVYLCASSLTVFYTDTQYFGPGTRLTVL.

In its sample, this clone was seen once. The rearrangement uses TRBV19 and TRBJ2-3; D may be TRBD2 (6 bases). The CDR3 consists of 14 residues. The ends were cut back, 6 bases at V and 0 bases at J, with 10 bases in the middle. The germline gives CDR1 LNHDA, CDR2 SQIVND (reference sequence). The chain's CDR3 is CASSPAGSTDTQYF. The CDR3 DNA follows: TGTGCCAGTAGCCCTGCGGGGAGCACAGATACGCAGTATTTT.

The chain recombines TRBV5-4 with TRBJ2-1; 7 nucleotides line up with TRBD1. The CDR3 extends over 15 amino acids. The V gene end was trimmed by 2 bases and the J gene end by 4 bases; junction bases not matched to a gene: 6. Looked up from germline, CDR1 is SGHNT and CDR2 is YYREEE (reference sequence). CDR3 nucleotides: TGTGCCAGCAGCTTCAGAGGGGGCCCTTACAATGAGCAGTTCTTC. Its translation is CASSFRGGPYNEQFF.

The chain employs TRBV10-3 and TRBJ2-7; 9 nucleotides agree with TRBD1. Germline CDR1 ENHRY, CDR2 SYGVKD. The J segment lost 4 bases and the V segment lost 3 bases, leaving 10 bases of the junction unmatched. The CDR3 runs to 16 residues. Here the CDR3 reads CAISEFLRGQGYEQYF. The CDR3 DNA sequence: TGTGCCATCAGTGAATTCCTCCGGGGACAGGGTTACGAGCAGTACTTC.

The gene calls are TRBV4-2 and TRBJ2-1, with 10 nucleotides matching TRBD1. The CDR3 consists of 20 residues. CDR1 and CDR2 (germline): LGHNA, YNFKEQ. Trimming cost V 4 bases and J 10 bases; bases outside gene matches: 25. DNA of the CDR3: TGTGCCAGCAGCCCCAGAGTTCGGGACAGGGGCCAACAACCGTTGAGGGAGCAGTTCTTC. It encodes CASSPRVRDRGQQPLREQFF.

The genes are TRBV10-3 and TRBJ2-7; D perhaps matches TRBD1 (6 bases). The V gene's germline CDR1 is ENHRY and CDR2 SYGVKD. This CDR3 is built from 13 residues. The V gene lost 3 bases and the J gene lost 6 bases, with 12 bases spanning the gap. CDR3 sequence (DNA): TGTGCCATCAGTGACGCCCCCAGGGGCGAGCAGTACTTC. The encoded protein is CAISDAPRGEQYF.

This chain uses TRBV5-6 with TRBJ1-2; tentative D call: TRBD1 (6 bases). The CDR3 is 14 residues long. Germline V gives CDR1 SGHDT, CDR2 YYEEEE. Deletions cut 4 bases from V and 4 bases from J, with 14 bases between. Here the CDR3 reads CASSPLGGTYGYTF. CDR3 in DNA: TGTGCCAGCAGCCCCCTAGGGGGTACCTATGGCTACACCTTC.

This chain connects TRBV19 to TRBJ2-5, with D perhaps TRBD2 (5 bases). Per germline, CDR1 LNHDA and CDR2 SQIVND (reference sequence). The V and J ends lost 8 bases and 1 base respectively, with 20 bases between them. CDR3 length equals 16 residues. The CDR3 loop is CASSSPYRGTQETQYF. The CDR3 nucleotides read TGTGCCAGTTCAAGCCCTTATCGGGGAACCCAAGAGACCCAGTACTTC.

The V gene is TRBV6-1, the J gene TRBJ2-5, with 10 bases matching TRBD1. The CDR3 spans 14 residues. Trimming removed 6 bases from V and 5 bases from J; junction bases left unmatched: 6. Germline CDR1 reads MNHNS; CDR2 reads SASEGT. Written as DNA, the CDR3 is TGTGCCAGCAGGACCGGGGACAGGGGTGAGACCCAGTACTTC. This encodes CASRTGDRGETQYF.

The chain carries TRBV4-3 and TRBJ2-3; maybe TRBD2 (5 bases). The CDR3 is made up of 14 amino acids. CDR1 and CDR2 from the germline V gene are LGHNA and YSLEER. Deletions cut 0 bases from V and 1 base from J, with 5 bases between. CDR3 DNA sequence: TGCGCCAGCAGCCAAGAGGAGGGCACAGATACGCAGTATTTT. Translated, it gives CASSQEEGTDTQYF.

This rearrangement joins TRBV29-1 to TRBJ1-2, with 7 nucleotides matching TRBD1. V dropped 5 bases and J dropped 7; count of bases not matched to a gene: 10. Per the germline V gene, CDR1 is SQVTM and CDR2 is ANQGSEA. This CDR3 region has 13 residues. The CDR3 DNA reads as TGCAGCGTTTTTCCCGGGACAGAAGGTGGCTACACCTTC. It translates to CSVFPGTEGGYTF.

This clone has a handful of counts. The gene calls are TRBV6-5 and TRBJ2-5; 8 bases are shared with TRBD1. V lost 7 bases to trimming and J lost 1 base; unmatched junction nucleotides: 5. The CDR3 spans 14 residues. Germline loops: CDR1 MNHEY, CDR2 SVGAGI. The CDR3 DNA reads TGTGCCAGCAATGCAGACAGGGGCCAAGAGACCCAGTACTTC. This codes for CASNADRGQETQYF.